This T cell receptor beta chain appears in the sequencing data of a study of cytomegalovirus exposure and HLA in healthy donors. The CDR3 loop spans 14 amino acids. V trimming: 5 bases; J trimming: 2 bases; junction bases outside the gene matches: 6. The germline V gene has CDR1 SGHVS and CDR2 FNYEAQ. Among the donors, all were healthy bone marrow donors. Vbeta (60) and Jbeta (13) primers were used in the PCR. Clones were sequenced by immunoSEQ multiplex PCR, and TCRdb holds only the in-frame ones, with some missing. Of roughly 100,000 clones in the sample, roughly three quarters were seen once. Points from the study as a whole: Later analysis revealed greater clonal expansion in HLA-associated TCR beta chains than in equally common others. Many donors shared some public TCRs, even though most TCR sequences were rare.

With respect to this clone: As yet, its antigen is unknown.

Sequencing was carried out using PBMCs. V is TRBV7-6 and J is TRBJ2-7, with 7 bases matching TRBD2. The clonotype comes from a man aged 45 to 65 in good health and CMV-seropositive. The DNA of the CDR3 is TGTGCCAGCAGCCAAGCGGGGTCAACCTACGAGCAGTACTTC. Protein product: CASSQAGSTYEQYF.